The 27 T cell receptor beta chains below come from one sample, sequenced in a study of blood T cell repertoires in COVID-19 (dated by TCRdb to 2018 to 2021). The library relied on the immunoSEQ multiplex PCR assay. This immuneACCESS table, as held by TCRdb, lists in-frame sequences with V and J called but not all clones. Of the missing ones, under half trace to an unresolved V gene in checked studies; the others have no known cause. This sample is represented by 200,000 or so clones; 88% of them were singletons. The ten largest clones add up to roughly 2.5% of the sample. Sequencing was done on a sample of peripheral blood. The receptors originated from a woman between 55 and 75 years old with acute or convalescent COVID-19.

The chain couples TRBV23-1 to TRBJ1-2; D is ambiguous. TRBV23-1 qualifies as an ORF whose function is uncertain. The ends were cut back, 7 bases at V and 8 bases at J, with 14 bases in the middle. This CDR3 region has 12 residues. The CDR3 sequence: CASKRARGGYTF. Here the CDR3 DNA reads TGCGCCAGCAAGAGGGCCCGAGGGGGCTACACCTTC.

This chain links TRBV6-5 with TRBJ1-2, with D tentatively TRBD1 (5 bases). Germline V gene data show CDR1 as MNHEY and CDR2 as SVGAGI. The V and J ends lost 5 bases and 4 bases respectively, with 17 bases between them. The length of the CDR3 is 15 residues. CDR3 nucleotides: TGTGCCAGCAGTCGTTCGCCTCAGGGAAGCTATGGCTACACCTTC. Protein product: CASSRSPQGSYGYTF.

The chain joins TRBV27 to TRBJ1-2; D is unresolved. The germline V gene encodes CDR1 MNHEY and CDR2 SMNVEV (reference sequence). V lost 7 bases and J 4 bases, leaving 13 bases between the germline ends. CDR3 length equals 13 residues. CDR3 coding DNA: TGTGCCAGCAAACGGATCGGGATCTATGGCTACACCTTC. Translated: CASKRIGIYGYTF.

This clone was seen only a few times. The chain recombines TRBV28 with TRBJ2-3; 11 bases fit TRBD2. Trimming at V came to 9 bases and at J to 0 bases, leaving 11 bases not matched to a gene. CDR1 MDHEN and CDR2 SYDVKM come from the germline V gene. The CDR3 is 17 amino acids. The CDR3 loop is CASHTSGSRSSTDTQYF. The DNA for the CDR3 is TGTGCCAGTCATACTAGCGGGAGTCGATCCAGCACAGATACGCAGTATTTT.

The rearrangement joins TRBV19 to TRBJ1-1, with TRBD1 matching over 10 bases. CDR3 length: 15 amino acids. V lost 5 bases, J lost 4 bases, and 7 bases stayed unmatched. Germline CDR1 and CDR2: LNHDA and SQIVND (reference sequence). CDR3 amino acids: CASSDRTGGFTEAFF. DNA of the CDR3: TGTGCCAGTAGTGATCGGACAGGGGGGTTCACTGAAGCTTTCTTT.

The chain links TRBV6-6 to TRBJ2-5; a weak D match, TRBD2 (6 bases). Trimming cost V 5 bases and J 5 bases, with 21 bases left between them. The CDR3 is made up of 16 amino acids. Germline loops: CDR1 MNHNY, CDR2 SVGAGI (reference sequence). The CDR3 sequence is CASSGRGGWKKETQYF. DNA of the CDR3: TGTGCCAGCAGTGGCCGCGGAGGGTGGAAGAAGGAGACCCAGTACTTC.

The CDR3 loop is CASSMQGALGTEAFF. CDR3 in DNA: TGTGCCAGTAGTATGCAGGGGGCGCTGGGCACTGAAGCTTTCTTT. The chain has TRBV19 and TRBJ1-1; 8 bases line up with TRBD1. Trimming took 3 bases from V and 4 from J; bases not matched to a gene: 7. Germline V CDR1 and CDR2: LNHDA, SQIVND (reference sequence). The CDR3 spans 15 residues.

The gene calls are TRBV9 and TRBJ2-1; TRBD1 matches 7 bases. Germline V lookup: CDR1 SGDLS, CDR2 YYNGEE. The V segment lost 4 bases and the J segment 4 bases; nucleotides outside the gene matches: 5. The CDR3 loop spans 14 amino acids. The CDR3 loop is CASSTPGQYNEQFF. The CDR3 DNA reads as TGTGCCAGCAGCACCCCGGGACAGTACAATGAGCAGTTCTTC.

V usage is TRBV19 and J usage is TRBJ1-6; TRBD1 matches 7 bases. J gave up 5 bases and V 5 bases, and 3 bases lay outside the gene matches. The CDR3 loop spans 14 amino acids. Germline V gene lookup returns CDR1 LNHDA and CDR2 SQIVND (reference sequence). CDR3 DNA sequence: TGTGCCAGTAGTGTCAGGGGGGATAATTCACCCCTCCACTTT. Protein product: CASSVRGDNSPLHF.

The chain employs TRBV5-1 and TRBJ2-4; perhaps TRBD2 as D (5 bases). Trimming removed 0 bases at V and 2 bases at J, with 18 bases between. This CDR3 contains 18 residues. The germline V gene encodes CDR1 SGHRS and CDR2 YFSETQ. The CDR3 region has the DNA TGCGCCAGCAGCTTGGATGGGTTGGGAGTTGGATCCAAAAACATTCAGTACTTC. Protein product: CASSLDGLGVGSKNIQYF.

The chain couples TRBV6-1 to TRBJ1-1, with D possibly matching TRBD1 (5 bases). The V end was cut by 1 base, the J end by 0 bases, with 9 bases between. This CDR3 is 15 amino acids long. Germline values: CDR1 MNHNS, CDR2 SASEGT. As DNA, the CDR3 is TGTGCCAGCAGTGAAGGTGACAGATTGAACACTGAAGCTTTCTTT. Amino acid sequence: CASSEGDRLNTEAFF.

This clone was observed a handful of times. The chain links TRBV7-8 to TRBJ2-6; no firm D call. The CDR3 spans 17 residues. Germline CDR1 and CDR2: SGHVS and FQNEAQ. V shed 5 bases and J shed 0 bases, with 14 bases lying between them. CDR3 amino acids: CASSVFRGLSGANVLTF. The CDR3 coding sequence is TGTGCCAGCAGCGTATTTAGAGGTCTCTCTGGGGCCAACGTCCTGACTTTC.

This clone showed up just a few times. This sequence joins TRBV11-2 and TRBJ2-7, with unresolved D. V was clipped by 0 bases and J by 0 bases, with 9 bases between them. Germline CDR1 reads SGHAT; CDR2 reads FQNNGV. This CDR3 comprises 15 residues. The CDR3 reads CASSLETGPSYEQYF. The CDR3 coding sequence is TGTGCCAGCAGCTTAGAAACGGGTCCCTCCTACGAGCAGTACTTC.

The chain has TRBV19 and TRBJ1-2; a possible D gene is TRBD1 (6 bases). The CDR3 is made up of 14 amino acids. The germline V gene has CDR1 LNHDA and CDR2 SQIVND (reference sequence). V gave up 6 bases and J gave up 0 bases, with 11 bases separating them. CDR3 sequence (DNA): TGTGCCAGTAGCAGACAGGCGACTAACTATGGCTACACCTTC. It yields the protein CASSRQATNYGYTF.

V usage is TRBV9 and J usage is TRBJ1-2; no firm D call. The germline gives CDR1 SGDLS, CDR2 YYNGEE. V gave up 0 bases and J gave up 2 bases, with 8 bases separating them. CDR3 size: 14 residues. The CDR3 here is CASSVVTQNYGYTF. The CDR3 DNA reads TGTGCCAGCAGCGTAGTGACACAGAACTATGGCTACACCTTC.

The genes are TRBV28 and TRBJ1-1, with D maybe TRBD1 (5 bases). The CDR3 consists of 16 residues. Germline-derived CDR1 and CDR2 are MDHEN and SYDVKM. V gave up 7 bases and J gave up 0 bases, with 18 bases separating them. The CDR3 DNA reads as TGTGCCAGCACCTCATCCGGGGGTCGGGTGAACACTGAAGCTTTCTTT. It specifies CASTSSGGRVNTEAFF. Together with reference TRBV28 and TRBJ1-1, the CDR3 gives the full variable domain: DVKVTQSSRYLVKRTGEKVFLECVQDMDHENMFWYRQDPGLGLRLIYFSYDVKMKEKGDIPEGYSVSREKKERFSLILESASTNQTSMYLCASTSSGGRVNTEAFFGQGTRLTVV.

This chain joins TRBV5-5 and TRBJ2-1; D gene unclear. From germline, CDR1 is SGHKS and CDR2 YYEKEE (reference sequence). The V end was cut by 1 base, the J end by 9 bases, with 5 bases between. CDR3 length: 11 amino acids. The CDR3 protein is CASSLRGEQFF. In nucleotides, the CDR3 is TGTGCCAGCAGCTTGAGAGGTGAGCAGTTCTTC.

The chain couples TRBV5-1 to TRBJ1-2; a possible D gene is TRBD1 (5 bases). The CDR3 length is 12 residues. V lost 5 bases, J lost 8 bases, and 13 bases lay in between. CDR1 is SGHRS, CDR2 YFSETQ, per germline. In DNA form, the CDR3 reads TGCGCCAGCAGGGGGGGAAGGCAAGGCTACACCTTC. As protein: CASRGGRQGYTF.

The chain employs TRBV28 and TRBJ2-7, with 10 bases identical to TRBD1. Germline CDR1 and CDR2: MDHEN and SYDVKM. The CDR3 is 17 residues long. V shed 6 bases and J 6 bases; nucleotides not matched to a gene: 17. CDR3 protein: CASRPRDRGPPTVEQYF. The CDR3 region has the DNA TGTGCCAGCAGACCAAGGGACAGGGGACCTCCTACGGTCGAGCAGTACTTC.

This rearrangement joins TRBV19 to TRBJ2-1, with a tentative D call TRBD1 (6 bases). V was clipped by 3 bases and J by 9 bases, with 21 bases between them. CDR1 and CDR2 (germline): LNHDA, SQIVND (reference sequence). This CDR3 spans 16 amino acids. As DNA, the CDR3 is TGTGCCAGTAGTATTGAAAGGACAGTGAATACCATTGAGCAGTTCTTC. This translates into CASSIERTVNTIEQFF.

CDR3 sequence reads: CASSPRDRASYNEQFF. CDR3 coding DNA: TGTGCCAGCAGCCCCCGGGACAGGGCCTCCTACAATGAGCAGTTCTTC. V and J are TRBV3-1 (or the pseudogene TRBV3-2) and TRBJ2-1, with 9 bases lining up with TRBD1. The germline V gene has CDR1 LGHDT and CDR2 YNNKEL (reference sequence). The ends lost 4 bases at V and 0 bases at J; junction bases unmatched: 4. The CDR3 extends over 16 amino acids.

The V call is TRBV10-1, the J call TRBJ2-5, with a possible D match to TRBD1 (6 bases). The V end was cut by 0 bases, the J end by 7 bases, with 15 bases between. The germline CDR1 and CDR2 sequences are WNHNN and SYGVQD (reference sequence). The CDR3 length is 15 residues. The CDR3 reads CASSESEPGVGTQYF. Here the CDR3 DNA reads TGCGCCAGCAGTGAGTCGGAACCAGGGGTTGGGACCCAGTACTTC.

The J gene is TRBJ2-5, the V gene TRBV24-1, with TRBD2 matching over 10 bases. The V segment lost 12 bases and the J segment 5 bases; nucleotides outside the gene matches: 14. This CDR3 comprises 15 residues. The germline V gene has CDR1 KGHDR and CDR2 SFDVKD. The CDR3, as DNA: TGTGCCCCTTATAGGACAGCGGGGGGGCGTGAGACCCAGTACTTC. Its translation: CAPYRTAGGRETQYF.

This clone was counted once. The chain joins TRBV11-2 to TRBJ2-7; possibly TRBD2 for D (6 bases). CDR1 is SGHAT, CDR2 FQNNGV, per germline. V lost 3 bases to trimming and J lost 5 bases, with 14 bases between them. CDR3 length: 14 amino acids. This CDR3 is CASSFVGTGDEQYF. The CDR3 DNA reads TGTGCCAGCAGCTTTGTCGGGACGGGGGACGAGCAGTACTTC. Variable domain in full (rest from reference TRBV11-2 and TRBJ2-7): EAGVAQSPRYKIIEKRQSVAFWCNPISGHATLYWYQQILGQGPKLLIQFQNNGVVDDSQLPKDRFSAERLKGVDSTLKIQPAKLEDSAVYLCASSFVGTGDEQYFGPGTRLTVT.

The chain couples TRBV18 to TRBJ1-2; D call uncertain. The germline V gene encodes CDR1 KGHSH and CDR2 LQKENI. The CDR3 loop spans 14 amino acids. The V end lost 6 bases, the J end lost 2 bases, and 13 bases lay between the germline ends. The CDR3 sequence: CASSAFEGNYGYTF. The CDR3 nucleotides read TGTGCCAGCTCGGCGTTTGAGGGAAACTATGGCTACACCTTC.

This chain uses TRBV28 with TRBJ1-4; unclear D gene. This CDR3 has 13 residues. With 3 bases removed from V and 13 bases from J, the gap between germline ends came to 15 bases. The germline CDR1 and CDR2 sequences are MDHEN and SYDVKM. The chain's CDR3 is CASSFNRDWGLFF. The CDR3 region has the DNA TGTGCCAGCAGTTTTAACCGGGATTGGGGACTGTTTTTT.

The chain employs TRBV2 and TRBJ1-6, with D perhaps matching TRBD1 (6 bases). CDR3 length equals 14 residues. Germline-derived CDR1 and CDR2 are SNHLY and FYNNEI. Trimming removed 8 bases at V and 7 bases at J, with 15 bases between. The chain's CDR3 is CASYTGLRNSPLHF. The CDR3 DNA sequence: TGTGCCAGCTACACAGGGCTCAGGAATTCACCCCTCCACTTT.